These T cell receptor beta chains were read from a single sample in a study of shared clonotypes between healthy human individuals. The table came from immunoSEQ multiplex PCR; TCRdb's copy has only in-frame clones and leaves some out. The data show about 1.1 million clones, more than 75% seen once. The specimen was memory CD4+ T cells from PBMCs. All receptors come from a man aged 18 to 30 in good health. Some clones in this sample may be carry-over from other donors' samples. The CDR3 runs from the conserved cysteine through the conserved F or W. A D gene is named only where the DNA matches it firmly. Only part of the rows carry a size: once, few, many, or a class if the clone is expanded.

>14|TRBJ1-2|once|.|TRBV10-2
TGCGCCAGCAGCTACAAGGACCCCTACTATGGCTACACCTTC
CASSYKDPYYGYTF
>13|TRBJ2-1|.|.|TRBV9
TGTGCCAGCAGCGTAGCGGGATACAATGAGCAGTTCTTC
CASSVAGYNEQFF
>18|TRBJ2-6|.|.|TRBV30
TGTGCCTGGAGTGTACGTTTCATCTTCGGGGCTGGGGCCAACGTCCTGACTTTC
CAWSVRFIFGAGANVLTF
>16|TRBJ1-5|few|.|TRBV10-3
TGTGCCATCAGTGAGTCGTACAGCACGGGAATCAGAGCCCAGCATTTT
CAISESYSTGIRAQHF
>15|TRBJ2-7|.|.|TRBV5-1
TGCGCCACCTCCCCCTGGGGCCCAGACTCCTACGAGCAGTACTTC
CATSPWGPDSYEQYF
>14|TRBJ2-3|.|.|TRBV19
TGTGCCAGTAGTCCCGCTAGACTCACAGATACGCAGTATTTT
CASSPARLTDTQYF
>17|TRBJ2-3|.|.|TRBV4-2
TGTGCCAGCAGCCAAGATGCCCCCATCGTGGGCACAGATACGCAGTATTTT
CASSQDAPIVGTDTQYF
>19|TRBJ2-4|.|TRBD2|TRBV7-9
TGTGCCAGCAGCCTAACGACAGGACTAGCGGGAGGTTCCAAAAACATTCAGTACTTC
CASSLTTGLAGGSKNIQYF
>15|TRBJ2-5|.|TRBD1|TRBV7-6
TGTGCCAGCAGCTTAGTCAGGACAGGGGGAGAGACCCAGTACTTC
CASSLVRTGGETQYF
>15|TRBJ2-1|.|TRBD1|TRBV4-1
TGCGCCAGCAGCTTTTTCCCGACAGGGTCGGATGAGCAGTTCTTC
CASSFFPTGSDEQFF
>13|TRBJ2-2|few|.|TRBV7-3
TGTGCCAGCAGTCGCTCGAACACCGGGGAGCTGTTTTTT
CASSRSNTGELFF
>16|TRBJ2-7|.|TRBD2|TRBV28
TGTGCCAGCAGTCCGTTTGTGGGTAGCGGGAGTTACGAGCAGTACTTC
CASSPFVGSGSYEQYF
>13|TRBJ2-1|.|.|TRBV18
TGTGCCAGCTCACCCCAGGGTCTAAATGAGCAGTTCTTC
CASSPQGLNEQFF
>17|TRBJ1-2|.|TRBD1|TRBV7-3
TGTGCCAGCAGCTCCTCCGGGACAGGGGGCGGTATTGGTGGCTACACCTTC
CASSSSGTGGGIGGYTF
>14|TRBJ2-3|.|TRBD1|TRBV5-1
TGCGCCAGCAGCTCGACAGGGGGCGCAGATACGCAGTATTTT
CASSSTGGADTQYF
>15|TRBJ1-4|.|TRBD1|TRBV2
TGTGCCAGCAGTCGGGACAGGGGAAGACTTGAAAAACTGTTTTTT
CASSRDRGRLEKLFF
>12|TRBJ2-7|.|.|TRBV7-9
TGTGCCAGCAGCCCCTCGTCGGACGAGCAGTACTTC
CASSPSSDEQYF
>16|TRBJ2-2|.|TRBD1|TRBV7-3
TGTGCCAGCAGCTTAACGACAGGGATCCGTGCCGGGGAGCTGTTTTTT
CASSLTTGIRAGELFF
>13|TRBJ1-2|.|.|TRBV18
TGTGCCAGCTCACAGACAGAAAGCTATGGCTACACCTTC
CASSQTESYGYTF
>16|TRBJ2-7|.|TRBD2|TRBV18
TGTGCCAGCTCACCACCGGTAGCGGGAGGGCTCGGCGAGCAGTACTTC
CASSPPVAGGLGEQYF
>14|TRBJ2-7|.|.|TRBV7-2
TGTGCCAGCAGCCTCCCTTACGGTACCTACGAGCAGTACTTC
CASSLPYGTYEQYF
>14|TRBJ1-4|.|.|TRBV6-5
TGTGCCAGCAGTTATGAGGCAACTAATGAAAAACTGTTTTTT
CASSYEATNEKLFF
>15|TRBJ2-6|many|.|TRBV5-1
TGCGCCAGCAGCGGGCGTGGGACTGGGGCCAACGTCCTGACTTTC
CASSGRGTGANVLTF
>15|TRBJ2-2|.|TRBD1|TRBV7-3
TGTGCCAGCAGCCTGGACAGGGTGAACACCGGGGAGCTGTTTTTT
CASSLDRVNTGELFF
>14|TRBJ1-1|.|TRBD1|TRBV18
TGTGCCAGCTCACCAGACAGGGGGAGCACTGAAGCTTTCTTT
CASSPDRGSTEAFF
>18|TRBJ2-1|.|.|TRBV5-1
TGCGCCAGCAGTCGAGGTGGTAGCGGCAACCTGCTTTCAAATGAGCAGTTCTTC
CASSRGGSGNLLSNEQFF
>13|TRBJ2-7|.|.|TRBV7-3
TGTGCCAGCAGCTTAATCCAGGGCTACGAGCAGTACTTC
CASSLIQGYEQYF
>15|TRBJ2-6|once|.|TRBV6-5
TGTGCCAGCAGTTACCGAGACTCTGGGGCCAACGTCCTGACTTTC
CASSYRDSGANVLTF
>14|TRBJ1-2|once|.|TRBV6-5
TGTGCCAGCAGTTACGGGATTACGAACTATGGCTACACCTTC
CASSYGITNYGYTF
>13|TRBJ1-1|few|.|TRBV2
TGTGCCAGCGCCGGGACACTGAACACTGAAGCTTTCTTT
CASAGTLNTEAFF
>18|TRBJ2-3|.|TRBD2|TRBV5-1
TGCGCCAGCAGCTTGGGGGGTCTAGCGGGAGGGTCCGCAGATACGCAGTATTTT
CASSLGGLAGGSADTQYF
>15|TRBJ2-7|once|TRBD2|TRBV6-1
TGTGCCAGCAGTGATATTTGGGGACTAGCGGGATGGCGGTACTTC
CASSDIWGLAGWRYF
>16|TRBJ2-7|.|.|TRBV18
TGTGCCAGCTCACTAACCGGGACGGCCCCTTCCTACGAGCAGTACTTC
CASSLTGTAPSYEQYF
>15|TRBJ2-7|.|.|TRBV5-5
TGTGCCAGCAGCCCCCTCATAGCCGCCTTCTACGAGCAGTACTTC
CASSPLIAAFYEQYF
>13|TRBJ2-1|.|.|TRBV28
TGTGCCAGCAGTTTACGTCTAGCCGGCGAGCAGTTCTTC
CASSLRLAGEQFF
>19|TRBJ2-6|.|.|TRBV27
TGTGCCAGCAGTCAATACGGGACCCTTCAAGGCTCTGGGGCCAACGTCCTGACTTTC
CASSQYGTLQGSGANVLTF
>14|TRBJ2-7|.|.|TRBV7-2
TGTGCCAGCAGTCTCTCGCGAAGTGCGGTCGAGCAGTACTTC
CASSLSRSAVEQYF
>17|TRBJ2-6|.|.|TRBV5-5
TGTGCCAGCAGCTTGAAATACCAAAGCTCTGGGGCCAACGTCCTGACTTTC
CASSLKYQSSGANVLTF
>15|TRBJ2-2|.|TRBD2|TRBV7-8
TGTGCCAGCAGCTTTGGACTAGCGGGAACCGGGGAGCTGTTTTTT
CASSFGLAGTGELFF
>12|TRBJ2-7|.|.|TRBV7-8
TGTGCCAGCAGCTTTGGGAGTTACGAGCAGTACTTC
CASSFGSYEQYF
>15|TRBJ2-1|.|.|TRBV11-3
TGTGCCAGCAGCTCCTTCTCGGGTGTAGACAATGAGCAGTTCTTC
CASSSFSGVDNEQFF
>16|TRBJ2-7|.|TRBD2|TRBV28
TGTGCCAGCAGTCCCCCGGGACTAGCGGTTCACTACGAGCAGTACTTC
CASSPPGLAVHYEQYF